The clone carrying this T cell receptor (beta chain) was seen ten or more times. Antigen unknown. CDR3 length: 13 residues. Trimming took 6 bases from V and 7 from J; bases not matched to a gene: 2. The germline V gene encodes CDR1 SGHTA and CDR2 FQGNSA. TCRdb recomputed calls from the reads with MiXCR, one row per CDR3 protein. The sample holds some 940,000 distinct CDR3 sequences, 31% seen once. This entry belongs to a study of T cell repertoires in cytomegalovirus infection. Background on the study: CMV infection together with matching HLA type was indicated by public TCR beta signatures.

Study outcomes and limitations: HLA-C-restricted TCR beta clonotypes specific for CMV led the ex vivo response.

Specimen: cultured CD8+ T cells from PBMCs, collected from culture after CMV antigen stimulation. The gene calls are TRBV7-2 and TRBJ1-4, with 10 nucleotides matching TRBD1. This TCR was sampled from a human donor in good health (CMV status not recorded). Some clones in this sample may be carry-over from other donors' samples. In nucleotides, the CDR3 is TGTGCCAGCAGTCGGACAGGGGGTGAAAAACTGTTTTTT. It yields the protein CASSRTGGEKLFF.